This passage covers 20 T cell receptor beta chains from one sample sequenced in a study of cytomegalovirus exposure and HLA in healthy donors. The PCR was carried out with 60 Vbeta primers and 13 Jbeta primers. The data were produced by immunoSEQ multiplex PCR, yet TCRdb's version contains in-frame clones alone and is incomplete. Seen here are 35,000 to 55,000 clones, around 58% observed once, and the top ten hold about 11%. The sample consisted of PBMCs. The receptors here all came from a man aged 55 to 69 in good health and CMV-seropositive.

This chain joins TRBV9 and TRBJ2-7, with TRBD2 as a possible D gene (5 bases). CDR3 size: 14 residues. Germline V CDR1 and CDR2: SGDLS, YYNGEE. Trimming took off 9 bases at V and 1 base at J, with 17 bases between the two ends. The CDR3 protein is CATSPGLDSYEQYF. CDR3 bases: TGTGCCACCTCCCCCGGACTGGATTCCTACGAGCAGTACTTC.

The chain couples TRBV4-1 to TRBJ2-3; 7 bases line up with TRBD2. CDR3 length equals 17 residues. V lost 4 bases to trimming and J lost 5 bases; unmatched junction nucleotides: 15. Looked up from germline, CDR1 is MGHRA and CDR2 is YSYEKL. The CDR3 DNA reads TGCGCCAGCAGCCGGGGAGTGGGGGGAGGGCCTCTAGATACGCAGTATTTT. Encoded protein: CASSRGVGGGPLDTQYF.

The gene calls are TRBV6-1 and TRBJ1-1; 7 bases are shared with TRBD1. This CDR3 spans 17 amino acids. V gave up 1 base and J gave up 4 bases; unmatched junction bases: 12. In germline, CDR1 is MNHNS, CDR2 SASEGT. This CDR3 reads CASSEGPWDRWSTEAFF. The CDR3 nucleotides are TGTGCCAGCAGTGAAGGCCCCTGGGACAGATGGAGCACTGAAGCTTTCTTT.

The chain has TRBV10-1 and TRBJ2-7; 8 bases line up with TRBD1. CDR1 WNHNN and CDR2 SYGVQD come from the germline V gene (reference sequence). Trimming at V came to 3 bases and at J to 1 base, leaving 2 bases not matched to a gene. The length of the CDR3 is 14 residues. CDR3 coding DNA: TGCGCCAGCAGTGATGGGACAGGTTCCTACGAGCAGTACTTC. Protein: CASSDGTGSYEQYF.

The chain employs TRBV4-2 and TRBJ2-5; TRBD2 agrees at 9 bases. The J call may be in error: the DNA end matches TRBJ2-7 better. Germline CDR1 and CDR2: LGHNA and YNFKEQ. The CDR3 is 16 residues long. The chain's CDR3 is CASSLNPGLASYEQYF. CDR3 DNA: TGTGCCAGCAGCTTAAACCCGGGACTAGCTTCCTACGAGCAGTACTTC.

The J gene is TRBJ2-3, the V gene TRBV19; D not certain. The CDR3 length is 14 residues. Trimming stripped 5 bases from V and 2 bases from J, with 11 bases between. Germline-derived CDR1 and CDR2 are LNHDA and SQIVND (reference sequence). DNA for the CDR3: TGTGCCAGTAGTTGGCGGAAGGACACAGATACGCAGTATTTT. This gives the protein CASSWRKDTDTQYF.

The chain is built from TRBV7-2 and TRBJ2-2; 13 nucleotides line up with TRBD2. The V and J ends lost 6 bases and 4 bases, in that order; junction bases with no gene match: 8. Germline V gene lookup returns CDR1 SGHTA and CDR2 FQGNSA. This CDR3 spans 17 amino acids. CDR3 sequence: CASSHGLAGEGTGELFF. DNA for the CDR3: TGTGCCAGCAGTCACGGACTAGCGGGAGAAGGCACCGGGGAGCTGTTTTTT.

The chain uses TRBV4-3 and TRBJ1-1, with D perhaps matching TRBD1 (6 bases). The CDR3 consists of 15 residues. Germline assignment: CDR1 LGHNA and CDR2 YSLEER. The V and J ends lost 0 bases and 4 bases respectively, with 12 bases between them. CDR3 sequence: CASSQDKGVSTEAFF. CDR3 DNA sequence: TGCGCCAGCAGCCAAGATAAGGGGGTGAGCACTGAAGCTTTCTTT.

The chain is built from TRBV9 and TRBJ1-2; weak D call: TRBD1 (5 bases). CDR1 and CDR2 (germline): SGDLS, YYNGEE. The CDR3 is 17 amino acids. Trimming cost V 4 bases and J 0 bases, with 19 bases left between them. This chain's CDR3 is CASSPSGRGLANYGYTF. CDR3 coding DNA: TGTGCCAGCAGCCCTAGTGGGAGGGGATTAGCTAACTATGGCTACACCTTC.

The V gene is TRBV4-3, the J gene TRBJ2-7, with 8 bases fitting TRBD2. The germline gives CDR1 LGHNA, CDR2 YSLEER. With V trimmed by 1 base and J by 2 bases, 4 bases remained unmatched. The CDR3 has 15 amino acids. This chain's CDR3 is CASSQVLAGTYEQYF. The CDR3 DNA sequence: TGCGCCAGCAGCCAAGTTTTAGCGGGAACCTACGAGCAGTACTTC.

This CDR3 reads CASSAHRAGGSETQYF. DNA of the CDR3: TGTGCCAGCAGCGCCCATCGGGCAGGGGGCTCTGAGACCCAGTACTTC. V gene TRBV9 combines with J gene TRBJ2-5; 8 bases are a match to TRBD1. The junction had 12 bases not matched to a gene; V was cut back by 3 bases and J by 5 bases. The CDR3 runs to 16 residues. CDR1 and CDR2 (germline): SGDLS, YYNGEE.

V and J are TRBV7-2 and TRBJ2-7; no definite D call. Deletions cut 7 bases from V and 3 bases from J, with 13 bases between. CDR1 and CDR2 (germline): SGHTA, FQGNSA. The CDR3 extends over 13 amino acids. Here the CDR3 reads CASTRPPGYEQYF. Written as DNA, the CDR3 is TGTGCCAGCACCCGACCCCCGGGCTACGAGCAGTACTTC.

The chain combines TRBV2 with TRBJ1-4, with D possibly being TRBD1 (6 bases). This CDR3 is 16 amino acids long. Between the trimmed V and J ends, which lost 5 bases and 0 bases, there was a span of 13 bases. Germline loops: CDR1 SNHLY, CDR2 FYNNEI. In DNA form, the CDR3 reads TGTGCCAGCAGTTACTCCGGGACATCAACTAATGAAAAACTGTTTTTT. Translation gives CASSYSGTSTNEKLFF.

The genes are TRBV19 and TRBJ1-4, with TRBD1 identical over 10 bases. The trim removed 6 bases at V and 6 bases at J, leaving 4 bases unmatched. Germline V CDR1 and CDR2: LNHDA, SQIVND (reference sequence). CDR3 length equals 14 residues. CDR3 sequence (DNA): TGTGCCAGTAGCCTCGGGACAGGGGATGAAAAACTGTTTTTT. Its translation: CASSLGTGDEKLFF.

This chain uses TRBV7-2 with TRBJ2-7, with 9 bases identical to TRBD1. CDR1 and CDR2 from the germline V gene are SGHTA and FQGNSA. V shed 0 bases, J shed 6 bases, and the junction held 9 bases outside the gene matches. The CDR3 is 16 residues long. CDR3 sequence reads: CASSLAVTGGGGEQYF. The CDR3 coding sequence is TGTGCCAGCAGCTTAGCGGTGACAGGGGGAGGAGGCGAGCAGTACTTC.

This clone was seen a handful of times. J is TRBJ2-3 and V is TRBV19; TRBD1 is a possible D gene (6 bases). Trimming removed 3 bases from V and 1 base from J, with 17 bases in between. Germline values: CDR1 LNHDA, CDR2 SQIVND (reference sequence). There are 17 residues in the CDR3. The CDR3 here is CASSISRGRGGTDTQYF. The CDR3 DNA is TGTGCCAGTAGTATCTCCCGCGGCAGGGGCGGCACAGATACGCAGTATTTT.

The chain recombines TRBV23-1 with TRBJ1-3; D is perhaps TRBD1 (5 bases). TRBV23-1 is sorted into the ORF group, with uncertain function. The CDR3 covers 13 residues. The germline V and J ends were trimmed by 0 bases and 7 bases, with 7 bases remaining between them. As DNA, the CDR3 is TGCGCCAGCAGTCAATCGAAGGGGAACACCATATATTTT. Its protein product is CASSQSKGNTIYF.

The V call is TRBV7-9, the J call TRBJ2-7; 7 nucleotides line up with TRBD1. CDR1 and CDR2 from the germline V gene are SEHNR and FQNEAQ (reference sequence). The CDR3 runs 14 residues. The V segment lost 5 bases and the J segment 6 bases; nucleotides outside the gene matches: 10. CDR3 residues: CASSTDRETLEQYF. In DNA, the CDR3 is TGTGCCAGCAGCACCGACAGGGAAACCCTCGAGCAGTACTTC. Supplemented by reference TRBV7-9 and TRBJ2-7, the full variable domain reads DTGVSQNPRHKITKRGQNVTFRCDPISEHNRLYWYRQTLGQGPEFLTYFQNEAQLEKSRLLSDRFSAERPKGSFSTLEIQRTEQGDSAMYLCASSTDRETLEQYFGPGTRLTVT.

The V call is TRBV6-1, the J call TRBJ2-1; TRBD2 might be the D (6 bases). CDR3 size: 16 residues. The germline V gene encodes CDR1 MNHNS and CDR2 SASEGT. Between the trimmed V and J ends, which lost 2 bases and 4 bases, there was a span of 15 bases. This CDR3 reads CASSETGGDPYNEQFF. In DNA form, the CDR3 reads TGTGCCAGCAGTGAAACTGGAGGGGACCCTTACAATGAGCAGTTCTTC.

This clone was detected a few times. The chain uses TRBV19 and TRBJ1-2, with unresolved D. The CDR3 has 12 residues. Trimming removed 7 bases at V and 4 bases at J, with 10 bases between. CDR1 is LNHDA, CDR2 SQIVND, per germline (reference sequence). The CDR3 loop reads CASTEDFYGYTF. For the CDR3, the DNA is TGTGCCAGTACAGAGGACTTCTATGGCTACACCTTC.